These T cell receptor beta chains were read from a single sample in a study of blood T cell repertoires in COVID-19. Measured with immunoSEQ multiplex PCR; TCRdb has only the in-frame clones, and not every one. The sample holds 50,000 to 75,000 clones, more than 60% seen once. Sample: peripheral blood. The receptor set was obtained from a woman between 50 and 59 years old with active or convalescent COVID-19. The CDR3 runs from the conserved cysteine through the conserved F or W. The order of the fields is D gene, J gene, V gene, clone size, CDR3 DNA, CDR3 protein. A D gene is named only where the DNA matches it firmly. The size of a clone is reported for some rows only, either as once, few or many, or as a class for expanded clones.

D: TRBD1; J: TRBJ2-5; V: TRBV6-5; size: few; DNA: TGTGCCAGCTTAGGGGACAGGGGTTATGAGGAGACCCAGTACTTC; CDR3: CASLGDRGYEETQYF
D: TRBD1; J: TRBJ1-5; V: TRBV9; size: -; DNA: TGTGCCAGCAGCCTTGGACAGGGCGGTCAGCCCCAGCATTTT; CDR3: CASSLGQGGQPQHF
D: -; J: TRBJ2-5; V: TRBV2; size: -; DNA: TGTGCCAGCAGTGAAGCGCTGGCCGCGGGGCAGACCCAGTACTTC; CDR3: CASSEALAAGQTQYF
D: -; J: TRBJ2-1; V: TRBV18; size: few; DNA: TGTGCCAGCTCACCCCAAGGACAGGAGCAGTTCTTC; CDR3: CASSPQGQEQFF
D: -; J: TRBJ1-6; V: TRBV5-6; size: many; DNA: TGTGCCAGCAGCTTGGGAGGCGGGGGCGCAAATTCACCCCTCCACTTT; CDR3: CASSLGGGGANSPLHF
D: -; J: TRBJ2-4; V: TRBV30; size: -; DNA: TGTGCCTGGAGTGCCCCTGGACGACAGCCTCAACTAGCCAAAAACATTCAGTACTTC; CDR3: CAWSAPGRQPQLAKNIQYF
D: TRBD1; J: TRBJ1-2; V: TRBV10-1; size: few; DNA: TGCGCCAGCAGCCGCGACGCCGGGACAGGGCGCGATGGCTACACCTTC; CDR3: CASSRDAGTGRDGYTF
D: -; J: TRBJ1-2; V: TRBV6-4; size: -; DNA: TGTGCCAGCAGCGACTATAGGGGCAGGGTAGATGGCTACACCTTC; CDR3: CASSDYRGRVDGYTF
D: -; J: TRBJ2-7; V: TRBV30; size: -; DNA: TGTGCCTGGAGGGTACGGGGTAGCTCCTACGAGCAGTACTTC; CDR3: CAWRVRGSSYEQYF
D: -; J: TRBJ1-2; V: TRBV10-1; size: many; DNA: TGCGCCAGCAGTGATACTACAGGTCTACGCGGCTACACCTTC; CDR3: CASSDTTGLRGYTF
D: TRBD1; J: TRBJ2-7; V: TRBV18; size: -; DNA: TGTGCCAGCTCCCCCCGGGACAGGAACTCCTACGAGCAGTACTTC; CDR3: CASSPRDRNSYEQYF
D: TRBD1; J: TRBJ2-1; V: TRBV6-1; size: few; DNA: TGTGCCAGCAGTGGAAACCCGGGACAGGGTAGGCCCTCCTACAATGAGCAGTTCTTC; CDR3: CASSGNPGQGRPSYNEQFF
D: TRBD1; J: TRBJ2-7; V: TRBV6-5; size: -; DNA: TGTGCCAGCAGTTACGCTCCGGGACAGGGGACGAAGCAGTACTTC; CDR3: CASSYAPGQGTKQYF
D: -; J: TRBJ2-1; V: TRBV5-4; size: -; DNA: TGTGCCAGCAGTTACCCCGGGCTAGGGAGTCCCTACAATGAGCAGTTCTTC; CDR3: CASSYPGLGSPYNEQFF
D: -; J: TRBJ1-1; V: TRBV6-5; size: many; DNA: TGTGCCAGCAGCAACCTCGACAGGCTGAACACTGAAGCTTTCTTT; CDR3: CASSNLDRLNTEAFF
D: -; J: TRBJ1-1; V: TRBV18; size: -; DNA: TGTGCCAGCTCATTCCCAGGGGTTCGGGACACTGAAGCTTTCTTT; CDR3: CASSFPGVRDTEAFF
D: TRBD1; J: TRBJ2-7; V: TRBV2; size: -; DNA: TGTGCCAGCACCCAGGACAGGGGGTCGTACTACGAGCAGTACTTC; CDR3: CASTQDRGSYYEQYF
D: -; J: TRBJ2-3; V: TRBV18; size: -; DNA: TGTGCCAGCTCACCACTTAGAAACAGCCGCACAGATACGCAGTATTTT; CDR3: CASSPLRNSRTDTQYF
D: -; J: TRBJ2-5; V: TRBV3-1/TRBV3-2; size: -; DNA: TGTGCCAGCAGCCTTAGCGGCCCGAGGGAGACCCAGTACTTC; CDR3: CASSLSGPRETQYF
D: -; J: TRBJ2-4; V: TRBV6-1; size: few; DNA: TGTGCCAGCAGTGAAGCTGGGCAGGGCAGGAACATTCAGTACTTC; CDR3: CASSEAGQGRNIQYF
D: -; J: TRBJ1-6; V: TRBV10-3; size: once; DNA: TGTGCCATCAGTGGATACAGTGATTCACCCCTCCACTTT; CDR3: CAISGYSDSPLHF
D: TRBD1; J: TRBJ2-2; V: TRBV6-5; size: -; DNA: TGTGCCAGCAGTTACGGGACAGGGTGGGCCGGGGAGCTGTTTTTT; CDR3: CASSYGTGWAGELFF
D: -; J: TRBJ1-5; V: TRBV10-3; size: many; DNA: TGTGCCATCAGTGAGTCGGCGGGGGTTCAGCCCCAGCATTTT; CDR3: CAISESAGVQPQHF
D: TRBD1; J: TRBJ2-1; V: TRBV29-1; size: -; DNA: TGCAGCGTACCCCCTAGGACAGGGTCCTACAATGAGCAGTTCTTC; CDR3: CSVPPRTGSYNEQFF
D: -; J: TRBJ2-7; V: TRBV5-1; size: once; DNA: TGCGCCAGCAGTGTAGCGGTGTCCTACGAGCAGTACTTC; CDR3: CASSVAVSYEQYF
D: TRBD2; J: TRBJ2-7; V: TRBV6-5; size: few; DNA: TGTGCCAGCGAGATGAGCGGGAGAAGCTCCTACGAGCAGTACTTC; CDR3: CASEMSGRSSYEQYF
D: -; J: TRBJ2-2; V: TRBV18; size: -; DNA: TGTGCCAGCTCCCCCCAGGTTACGAACACCGGGGAGCTGTTTTTT; CDR3: CASSPQVTNTGELFF
D: -; J: TRBJ1-5; V: TRBV2; size: -; DNA: TGTGCCAGCAGCCCCGGACGGACAACTCTTCAGCCCCAGCATTTT; CDR3: CASSPGRTTLQPQHF
D: -; J: TRBJ2-4; V: TRBV6-5; size: -; DNA: TGTGCCAGCAGTTTCAGAGGGTTAACCAAAAACATTCAGTACTTC; CDR3: CASSFRGLTKNIQYF
D: TRBD2; J: TRBJ2-2; V: TRBV7-8; size: -; DNA: TGTGCCAGCAGCTTAACTAGCGGGAGTCCTAGCACCGGGGAGCTGTTTTTT; CDR3: CASSLTSGSPSTGELFF
D: -; J: TRBJ1-5; V: TRBV27; size: -; DNA: TGTGCCAGCAGTTTCCGGGGAAGCAATCAGCCCCAGCATTTT; CDR3: CASSFRGSNQPQHF
D: -; J: TRBJ1-5; V: TRBV7-9; size: -; DNA: TGTGCCAGCAGCTTAACAGGGCAGGATCAGCCCCAGCATTTT; CDR3: CASSLTGQDQPQHF
D: TRBD1; J: TRBJ1-2; V: TRBV5-1; size: many; DNA: TGCGCCAGCAGCCCGACAGGGGATAGGGGCTACACCTTC; CDR3: CASSPTGDRGYTF
D: -; J: TRBJ2-3; V: TRBV24-1; size: few; DNA: TGTGCCACCAGTGACCCAACAGGGCCAGATACGCAGTATTTT; CDR3: CATSDPTGPDTQYF
D: -; J: TRBJ2-6; V: TRBV5-6; size: -; DNA: TGTGCCAGCAGCTTGCCGAGCTCTGGGGCCAACGTCCTGACTTTC; CDR3: CASSLPSSGANVLTF
D: -; J: TRBJ2-1; V: TRBV4-1; size: few; DNA: TGCGCCAGCAGCCAACATAGCGGAGCCTACAATGAGCAGTTCTTC; CDR3: CASSQHSGAYNEQFF
D: TRBD2; J: TRBJ2-3; V: TRBV30; size: -; DNA: TGTGCCTGGAGCGAGAGCGGGAGGAGCACAGATACGCAGTATTTT; CDR3: CAWSESGRSTDTQYF
D: -; J: TRBJ2-7; V: TRBV4-1; size: -; DNA: TGCGCCAGCAGCCGGACTACGCTCTACGAGCAGTACTTC; CDR3: CASSRTTLYEQYF
D: TRBD1; J: TRBJ1-6; V: TRBV18; size: -; DNA: TGTGCCAGCTCACCTGCGGACAGGAGCAATTCACCCCTCCACTTT; CDR3: CASSPADRSNSPLHF
D: -; J: TRBJ2-1; V: TRBV24-1; size: few; DNA: TGTGCCACCAGTGACCCCAGACAGGGCGGGTTAACTTTCGGGAGGGCCAGGTACAATGAGCAGTTCTTC; CDR3: CATSDPRQGGLTFGRARYNEQFF
D: -; J: TRBJ1-2; V: TRBV3-1/TRBV3-2; size: -; DNA: TGTGCCAGCAGCCAAGGTCCTGATGGCTACACCTTC; CDR3: CASSQGPDGYTF
D: -; J: TRBJ2-3; V: TRBV24-1; size: -; DNA: TGTGCCACCAGTGATGCGGTCTCAGCTAGCACAGATACGCAGTATTTT; CDR3: CATSDAVSASTDTQYF
D: -; J: TRBJ2-7; V: TRBV29-1; size: once; DNA: TGCAGCGTTGACAGTCAGGGCAACGAGCAGTACTTC; CDR3: CSVDSQGNEQYF
D: -; J: TRBJ1-2; V: TRBV5-1; size: -; DNA: TGCGCCAGCAGCGACACGTCTAACTATGGCTACACCTTC; CDR3: CASSDTSNYGYTF
D: TRBD2; J: TRBJ2-7; V: TRBV3-1/TRBV3-2; size: -; DNA: TGTGCCAGCAGCTTTCGATTAGCGGGAGGGTTATCCTACGAGCAGTACTTC; CDR3: CASSFRLAGGLSYEQYF
D: -; J: TRBJ1-2; V: TRBV28; size: -; DNA: TGTGCCAGCAGACGGACTGCACAAGGTCATGGCTACACCTTC; CDR3: CASRRTAQGHGYTF
D: -; J: TRBJ1-3; V: TRBV5-6; size: -; DNA: TGTGCCAGCAGCGAGAATTATTGGGGAAACACCATATATTTT; CDR3: CASSENYWGNTIYF
D: -; J: TRBJ2-7; V: TRBV27; size: -; DNA: TGTGCCAGCAGCCCGGGTCTATCCCTCTACGAGCAGTACTTC; CDR3: CASSPGLSLYEQYF
D: -; J: TRBJ2-1; V: TRBV7-9; size: -; DNA: TGTGCCAGCAGCCCAAAGCACAATGAGCAGTTCTTC; CDR3: CASSPKHNEQFF
D: TRBD2; J: TRBJ2-1; V: TRBV29-1; size: -; DNA: TGCAGCGTTGAAACGATAGCGGGAGGATGGTCTGAGCAGTTCTTC; CDR3: CSVETIAGGWSEQFF
D: -; J: TRBJ2-6; V: TRBV19; size: -; DNA: TGTGCCAGTAGTATTGGGCGTAGCTCTGGGGCCAACGTCCTGACTTTC; CDR3: CASSIGRSSGANVLTF
D: -; J: TRBJ1-6; V: TRBV5-4; size: -; DNA: TGTGCCAGCAGCTTCAGGGTGAGCGATTCACCCCTCCACTTT; CDR3: CASSFRVSDSPLHF
D: -; J: TRBJ2-1; V: TRBV11-2; size: -; DNA: TGTGCCAGCAGCTGGTCGGTTGGGAGCTCCTACAATGAGCAGTTCTTC; CDR3: CASSWSVGSSYNEQFF